Presented here are 27 T cell receptor beta chains from one specimen sequenced in a study of shared clonotypes between healthy human individuals. Using immunoSEQ multiplex PCR, the repertoire was profiled, and TCRdb retains in-frame clones only, with some absent. The profile shows about 2.4 million clones, about 92% of them singletons. Sequencing input: naive CD4+ T cells sorted from blood. Stated subset: CD45RA+ positively selected. Receptors were obtained from a man aged 18 to 29 in good health.

The rearrangement joins TRBV5-6 to TRBJ2-6; TRBD1 agrees at 9 bases. The CDR3 contains 18 residues. Germline lookup yields CDR1 SGHDT and CDR2 YYEEEE. The trim removed 3 bases at V and 4 bases at J, leaving 11 bases unmatched. CDR3 nucleotide sequence: TGTGCCAGCAGCTCCTTAGGGGGGACAGGGAGCGGGGCCAACGTCCTGACTTTC. It yields the protein CASSSLGGTGSGANVLTF.

This chain joins TRBV11-2 and TRBJ1-6; TRBD1 matches 10 bases. The CDR3 has 14 amino acids. The germline gives CDR1 SGHAT, CDR2 FQNNGV. J gave up 9 bases and V 4 bases, and 3 bases lay outside the gene matches. CDR3 region: CASSWGQGISPLHF. The CDR3 DNA is TGTGCCAGCAGCTGGGGACAGGGGATTTCACCCCTCCACTTT.

This chain links TRBV2 with TRBJ2-3; D is possibly TRBD1 or TRBD2 (6 bases each). Trimming stripped 8 bases from V and 7 bases from J, with 22 bases between. Germline loops: CDR1 SNHLY, CDR2 FYNNEI. This CDR3 region has 15 residues. The CDR3 nucleotides are TGTGCCAGCCAGGTAGTTGGGGGGCGGTCCAATACGCAGTATTTT. This gives the protein CASQVVGGRSNTQYF.

J is TRBJ2-5 and V is TRBV5-1; 9 bases line up with TRBD2. The germline CDR1 and CDR2 sequences are SGHRS and YFSETQ. There are 16 residues in the CDR3. Losses at the gene ends were 2 bases for V and 5 bases for J; bases not matched to a gene: 10. CDR3: CASSLIGGRAGETQYF. CDR3 coding DNA: TGCGCCAGCAGCTTAATCGGCGGGAGGGCCGGGGAGACCCAGTACTTC.

The J gene is TRBJ2-3, the V gene TRBV20-1; D gene uncertain. Looked up from germline, CDR1 is DFQATT and CDR2 is SNEGSKA (reference sequence). V was shortened by 7 bases and J by 8 bases, with 10 bases between the two germline ends. The CDR3 sequence is 10 residues long. The CDR3 DNA sequence: TGCAGTGTTTCTGGAGTTACGCAGTATTTT. Encoded protein: CSVSGVTQYF.

The rearrangement uses TRBV18 and TRBJ1-1; D is unclear. This CDR3 is 14 amino acids long. V gave up 5 bases and J gave up 0 bases, with 10 bases separating them. In germline, CDR1 is KGHSH, CDR2 LQKENI. The CDR3 sequence is CASSDKGMNTEAFF. The DNA for the CDR3 is TGTGCCAGCTCAGATAAAGGGATGAACACTGAAGCTTTCTTT.

This clone was detected once. V usage is TRBV11-1 and J usage is TRBJ2-1; D call uncertain. The CDR3 totals 15 residues. Germline V gene data show CDR1 as SGHAT and CDR2 as FQDESV (reference sequence). V lost 1 base and J 6 bases, leaving 13 bases between the germline ends. CDR3 amino acids: CASSLEVALGNEQFF. CDR3 bases: TGTGCCAGCAGCTTAGAGGTAGCCTTGGGCAATGAGCAGTTCTTC. Based on the CDR3 plus reference TRBV11-1 and TRBJ2-1, the full variable domain is EAEVAQSPRYKITEKSQAVAFWCDPISGHATLYWYRQILGQGPELLVQFQDESVVDDSQLPKDRFSAERLKGVDSTLKIQPAELGDSAMYLCASSLEVALGNEQFFGPGTRLTVL.

The chain employs TRBV25-1 and TRBJ2-3; D could derive from TRBD1 or TRBD2 (6 bases each). The CDR3 has 17 amino acids. Germline V gene data show CDR1 as MGHDK and CDR2 as SYGVNS. Between the trimmed V and J ends, which lost 1 base and 5 bases, there was a span of 19 bases. CDR3 region: CASSELAASARGDTQYF. For the CDR3, the DNA is TGTGCCAGCAGTGAATTAGCCGCTAGCGCCAGGGGAGATACGCAGTATTTT.

The CDR3 nucleotides are TGTGCCAGCAGCCCCAGAGAGATTTGGGCCAACACTGAAGCTTTCTTT. It encodes CASSPREIWANTEAFF. This chain joins TRBV6-6 and TRBJ1-1, with D unclear. V shed 6 bases and J shed 2 bases, with 19 bases lying between them. Germline V gene lookup returns CDR1 MNHNY and CDR2 SVGAGI (reference sequence). The CDR3 sequence is 16 residues long.

This sequence joins TRBV14 and TRBJ2-1; D may be TRBD1 (6 bases). Trimming cost V 5 bases and J 3 bases, with 8 bases left between them. Germline lookup yields CDR1 SGHDN and CDR2 FVKESK. There are 13 residues in the CDR3. The chain's CDR3 is CASSKTGYNEQFF. DNA for the CDR3: TGTGCCAGCAGCAAGACAGGCTACAATGAGCAGTTCTTC.

J is TRBJ1-1 and V is TRBV9; 8 positions match TRBD1. This CDR3 contains 16 residues. Looked up from germline, CDR1 is SGDLS and CDR2 is YYNGEE. V trimming: 1 base; J trimming: 4 bases; junction bases outside the gene matches: 9. The CDR3 coding sequence is TGTGCCAGCAGCGTACTGACAGGGGTAAGAGGCACTGAAGCTTTCTTT. This gives the protein CASSVLTGVRGTEAFF.

The chain recombines TRBV16 with TRBJ2-4, with 10 bases fitting TRBD1. The CDR3 is made up of 15 amino acids. V was clipped by 3 bases and J by 12 bases; unmatched bases: 11. Germline-derived CDR1 and CDR2 are KGHSY and FQNENV. Here the CDR3 reads CASSQTGTGVGTQYF. The CDR3 region has the DNA TGTGCCAGCAGCCAGACCGGGACAGGGGTGGGAACTCAGTACTTC.

As to this clone: Other DNA sequences in the same sample also yield this CDR3. The chain couples TRBV2 to TRBJ2-2; D is unclear. The V gene's germline CDR1 is SNHLY and CDR2 FYNNEI. This CDR3 comprises 14 residues. V lost 4 bases and J lost 2, with 8 bases in between. The CDR3 is CASSGRPNTGELFF. For the CDR3, the DNA is TGTGCCAGCAGTGGGCGACCTAACACCGGGGAGCTGTTTTTT.

This clone was seen more than once but under ten times. The J gene is TRBJ1-2, the V gene TRBV30; tentatively, D is TRBD1 (5 bases). The CDR3 length is 13 residues. Germline lookup yields CDR1 GTSNPN and CDR2 SVGIG (reference sequence). V lost 1 base and J 6 bases, leaving 12 bases between the germline ends. CDR3 coding DNA: TGTGCCTGGAGTGCGGGGACCGTCAATGGCTACACCTTC. Translation gives CAWSAGTVNGYTF.

The chain uses TRBV30 and TRBJ1-2; maybe TRBD1 (6 bases). Looked up from germline, CDR1 is GTSNPN and CDR2 is SVGIG (reference sequence). The CDR3 length is 13 residues. Between the trimmed V and J ends, which lost 5 bases and 4 bases, there was a span of 14 bases. CDR3 sequence: CAWLRDTGYGYTF. The CDR3 DNA reads TGTGCCTGGCTCCGGGACACCGGCTATGGCTACACCTTC.

The rearrangement links TRBV7-2 to TRBJ2-5; D is perhaps TRBD1 (5 bases). V dropped 2 bases and J dropped 5 bases, with 15 bases sitting between them. Per germline, CDR1 SGHTA and CDR2 FQGNSA. CDR3 length equals 15 residues. In DNA form, the CDR3 reads TGTGCCAGCAGCTTAATGTCTCAGGGCGGCGAGACCCAGTACTTC. Translating it yields CASSLMSQGGETQYF.

The J gene is TRBJ2-3, the V gene TRBV11-2, with D maybe TRBD2 (5 bases). The CDR3 is 15 amino acids. V was trimmed by 5 bases and J by 0 bases, leaving 12 bases between them. Germline V gives CDR1 SGHAT, CDR2 FQNNGV. CDR3 nucleotides: TGTGCCAGCAGCCCTCTCGGGGTAAGCACAGATACGCAGTATTTT. Its translation: CASSPLGVSTDTQYF. Full variable domain (rest looked up from reference TRBV11-2 and TRBJ2-3): EAGVAQSPRYKIIEKRQSVAFWCNPISGHATLYWYQQILGQGPKLLIQFQNNGVVDDSQLPKDRFSAERLKGVDSTLKIQPAKLEDSAVYLCASSPLGVSTDTQYFGPGTRLTVL.

The count of this clone is one. Within the sample, other DNA sequences also encode this same CDR3. The gene calls are TRBV9 and TRBJ1-5; D is unresolved. CDR1 SGDLS and CDR2 YYNGEE come from the germline V gene. Trimming cost V 0 bases and J 5 bases, with 6 bases left between them. The CDR3 sequence is 13 residues long. The CDR3 region has the DNA TGTGCCAGCAGCGTAGGGCCTGATCAGCCCCAGCATTTT. This gives the protein CASSVGPDQPQHF.

This CDR3 reads CASNRRDRGPTYSGANVLTF. CDR3 nucleotides: TGTGCCAGCAACCGCCGGGACAGGGGACCCACTTACTCTGGGGCCAACGTCCTGACTTTC. The rearrangement joins TRBV5-5 to TRBJ2-6, with 10 bases lining up with TRBD1. The CDR3 has 20 residues. Trimming removed 6 bases from V and 0 bases from J; junction bases left unmatched: 15. Germline V gene sequence: CDR1 SGHKS, CDR2 YYEKEE (reference sequence).

The CDR3 protein is CAIRSREGHGTDTQYF. As DNA, the CDR3 is TGTGCCATCAGGTCGAGGGAGGGCCATGGCACAGATACGCAGTATTTT. The chain carries TRBV10-3 and TRBJ2-3, with 7 bases identical to TRBD2. The CDR3 runs 16 residues. After removal of 6 bases from V and 1 base from J, the junction contained 10 bases not matched to a gene. The germline V gene has CDR1 ENHRY and CDR2 SYGVKD.

The V and J genes are TRBV5-1 and TRBJ2-7; no reliable D call. Germline V gene data show CDR1 as SGHRS and CDR2 as YFSETQ. Trimming removed 0 bases from V and 3 bases from J, with 10 bases in between. The CDR3 has 14 residues. In DNA, the CDR3 is TGCGCCAGCAGCTTGGCGCACAGCGTCTACGAGCAGTACTTC. This codes for CASSLAHSVYEQYF.

The DNA of the CDR3 is TGTGCCGCCGGGGTGAGCGGGAACGAGCATAATGAGCAGTTCTTC. Protein: CAAGVSGNEHNEQFF. The chain couples TRBV10-3 to TRBJ2-1, with 7 bases that match TRBD2. CDR3 size: 15 residues. From germline, CDR1 is ENHRY and CDR2 SYGVKD. J lost 7 bases, V lost 11 bases, and 17 bases had no gene match.

The J gene is TRBJ2-7, the V gene TRBV6-6; 10 nucleotides match TRBD1. This CDR3 has 13 residues. Germline V lookup: CDR1 MNHNY, CDR2 SVGAGI (reference sequence). Germline trimming cut 8 bases from V and 4 bases from J; bases unmatched to any gene: 5. The DNA of the CDR3 is TGTGCCAGCGAGAGGGACAGGGGATACGAGCAGTACTTC. Translation: CASERDRGYEQYF.

V gene TRBV2 combines with J gene TRBJ2-4; D remains ambiguous. The CDR3 contains 12 residues. In germline, CDR1 is SNHLY, CDR2 FYNNEI. V was clipped by 5 bases and J by 1 base, with 3 bases between them. Here the CDR3 DNA reads TGTGCCAGCAGTTCGGCCAAAAACATTCAGTACTTC. It specifies CASSSAKNIQYF.

The chain recombines TRBV9 with TRBJ2-5; no firm D call. The V and J ends lost 4 bases and 1 base respectively, with 8 bases between them. The CDR3 extends over 13 amino acids. The germline V gene has CDR1 SGDLS and CDR2 YYNGEE. The CDR3 DNA sequence: TGTGCCAGCAGCTCTACACCCCAAGAGACCCAGTACTTC. It translates to CASSSTPQETQYF.

The rearrangement joins TRBV12-5 to TRBJ1-3, with D maybe TRBD1 (6 bases). Germline V CDR1 and CDR2: LGHNT, FRNRAP. Trimming removed 5 bases at V and 0 bases at J, with 8 bases between. The CDR3 totals 14 residues. The CDR3 DNA follows: TGTGCTAGTGGTGCAGGGGCCTCTGGAAACACCATATATTTT. It codes for CASGAGASGNTIYF.

The rearrangement joins TRBV5-4 to TRBJ2-7; 14 bases are shared with TRBD2. The CDR3 consists of 16 residues. Germline CDR1 is SGHNT and CDR2 is YYREEE (reference sequence). The ends lost 4 bases at V and 3 bases at J; junction bases unmatched: 6. The CDR3 loop is CASSLGTSGSGYEQYF. For the CDR3, the DNA is TGTGCCAGCAGCCTCGGGACTAGCGGGAGCGGCTACGAGCAGTACTTC.